This TCR beta chain comes out of a study of memory CD4+ T cells and cytomegalovirus serostatus. The sort gate was single viable CD3+CD4+CD8-CD45RO+ cells for memory CD4+ T cells. This clone has just one count. As yet, its antigen is unknown. Unmatched junction bases numbered 6, after V lost 3 bases and J lost 6 bases. CDR1 SNHLY and CDR2 FYNNEI come from the germline V gene. The CDR3 loop spans 15 amino acids. Study-wide results and caveats: Suggested: most of the CMV-linked TCR signature lies in CD4+ memory cells. CD4+ memory repertoires contained 67 of 164 reported CMV TCRbeta sequences.

Using immunoSEQ multiplex PCR, the repertoire was profiled, and TCRdb retains in-frame clones only, with some absent. Here the sample spans 41,000 or so clones, 75% to 85% being singletons. The receptor was derived from an adult in good health and CMV-seronegative. The genes are TRBV2 and TRBJ2-2, with 8 bases lining up with TRBD1. The specimen sequenced was memory CD4+ T cells from blood. The CDR3 DNA is TGTGCCAGCAGTGATTTGGACAGGGCGGCCGGGGAGCTGTTTTTT. It translates to CASSDLDRAAGELFF.